Described below is a single T cell receptor (beta chain) sequence and its context. Its recognized antigen is unknown. Base quality data are lacking; no much larger clone is found one base away. The source of the sample is a study of blood T cell repertoires in COVID-19 (dated by TCRdb to about 2020). In terms of the full investigation: Collaborator samples came from the United States, Italy and Spain and covered acute and convalescent phases of COVID-19. HLA class I and class II types, where available, came from metadata supplied by the sample provider rather than from assay-based typing. The repertoires were released in a freely available public database meant as a resource for research on the immune response to SARS-CoV-2. Nearly every sample came with metadata listing a de-identified subject ID, COVID-19 status, age in years and sex. The prospective study material was composed of cDNA or gDNA derived from T cells, B-cell-depleted T cells, or PBMCs. The dataset comprised deeply sampled blood TCRbeta repertoires from subjects exposed to, actively infected with, or recovered from COVID-19. Samples came from the ongoing ImmuneRACE study (first 160 participants) plus 1,254 subjects from 6 global collaborators.

General conclusions and limits of the study: The amount of clinical and demographic metadata varied by source and participant and was provided uncurated.

Whole blood was collected in K2EDTA tubes by collaborating institutions according to the institutions' own protocols. For TCRbeta analysis, collaborator samples were shipped as frozen whole blood, as isolated PBMCs, or as DNA extracted from either sample type. CDR1 is given as MNHEY and CDR2 as SVGEGT, both from the germline V gene. The junction shows trimming of 5 bases on V and 5 bases on J, and the gene matches do not reach 14 bases of it. The cysteine opens and the phenylalanine closes a CDR3 of 18 amino acids. Kept here is only the CDR3 DNA, which spans 54 bases and is read in frame from base 1. The immunoSEQ Assay, a bias-controlled multiplex PCR, was used to amplify TCRbeta CDR3 regions from genomic DNA. Under the source paper's analysis protocol: Nucleated cell counts per sample were estimated from amplification of reference gene primers within the assay. To quantify the absolute abundance of each unique TCRbeta CDR3 rearrangement, sequence reads were collapsed and filtered. For each sample, productive Simpson clonality was calculated as the square root of Simpson's diversity index across productive rearrangements. Drawn from immuneACCESS, this table holds only the in-frame rearrangements with V and J called that TCRdb kept. Clones are partly lost; checked studies trace under half to an unresolved V gene and leave the rest unexplained. That table is the source of V, J and clone size, and D and trimming were worked out from the DNA. Present in this sample are under 250,000 clones, 82% of which were seen just once. The ten largest make up approximately 12% of the sample.

Sequenced material: peripheral blood. The source of this sequence is a woman aged 40 to 50 with acute or convalescent COVID-19. The chain uses TRBV6-2 or TRBV6-3 and TRBJ2-5, and 13 bases in between align with TRBD2. The CDR3 is CASSRGLAGVSASETQYF. The DNA reads TGTGCCAGCAGTCGCGGACTAGCGGGAGTATCCGCGTCGGAGACCCAGTACTTC.